Listed below are T cell receptor beta chains from one sample, sequenced in a study of radiation and T cells in renal cell carcinoma. Sequencing was performed with immunoSEQ multiplex PCR; in TCRdb, only in-frame clones are kept and a portion is missing. The sample holds roughly 86,000 clones, around 81% seen once. Sequences were derived from blood, sampled from a patient whose treatment included radiotherapy and nephrectomy. The receptors shown here come from a man aged 50 or older with renal cell carcinoma. Both conserved end residues are part of each CDR3. The order of the fields is D gene, V gene, J gene, CDR3 protein, CDR3 DNA. The D gene is left open where the match is weak.

TRBD2	TRBV9	TRBJ2-1	CASSVGASGRDNEQFF	TGTGCCAGCAGCGTAGGGGCTAGCGGGAGGGACAATGAGCAGTTCTTC
-	TRBV5-1	TRBJ2-7	CASSLAGGSSYEQYF	TGCGCCAGCAGCTTGGCCGGCGGGTCTTCCTACGAGCAGTACTTC
-	TRBV30	TRBJ2-7	CAWGEGYSYEQYF	TGTGCCTGGGGAGAGGGTTATTCCTACGAGCAGTACTTC
TRBD1	TRBV27	TRBJ1-2	CASSSSYRGNGYGYTF	TGTGCCAGCAGTTCCAGTTACAGGGGAAACGGCTATGGCTACACCTTC
-	TRBV30	TRBJ2-1	CAWSLWAGSVSNEQFF	TGTGCCTGGAGCCTTTGGGCGGGATCCGTAAGCAATGAGCAGTTCTTC
-	TRBV30	TRBJ2-2	CARRPRDTRFSGELLF	TGTGCCCGGAGACCTCGGGACACCAGATTCTCCGGGGAGCTGCTTTTT
-	TRBV5-4	TRBJ1-1	CASSSPVDGNTEAFF	TGTGCCAGCAGCTCTCCCGTAGACGGGAACACTGAAGCTTTCTTT
-	TRBV2	TRBJ1-2	CASSIGTATNYGYTF	TGTGCCAGCAGTATTGGGACCGCAACTAACTATGGCTACACCTTC
-	TRBV6-5	TRBJ1-1	CASSLQQNTEAFF	TGTGCCAGCTCCCTCCAACAGAACACTGAAGCTTTCTTT
TRBD2	TRBV10-3	TRBJ2-7	CAISGNSGTSGGTGSYEQYF	TGTGCCATCAGTGGGAACTCCGGGACTAGCGGGGGGACTGGGAGCTACGAGCAGTACTTC